The 12 T cell receptor beta chains below were found in one sample sequenced in a study of blood T cell repertoires in COVID-19. Here immunoSEQ multiplex PCR was the method, and the copy in TCRdb shows in-frame clones only, minus some. The sample yields approximately 300,000 clones, 80% to 95% seen once. The sequenced sample consisted of peripheral blood. The receptors were gathered from a woman aged 25 to 39 with COVID-19, enrolled during active disease.

The V call is TRBV5-1, the J call TRBJ2-1; possible D gene TRBD2, 6 bases. This CDR3 has 15 amino acids. CDR1 and CDR2 (germline): SGHRS, YFSETQ. V gave up 7 bases and J gave up 0 bases, with 14 bases separating them. CDR3 region: CASHPGEASYNEQFF. CDR3 nucleotide sequence: TGCGCCAGCCATCCGGGGGAGGCCTCCTACAATGAGCAGTTCTTC.

The CDR3 region is CSVGGREGYNEQFF. The CDR3 bases are TGCAGCGTTGGCGGGAGGGAGGGATACAATGAGCAGTTCTTC. V is TRBV29-1 and J is TRBJ2-1, with TRBD2 matching 9 bases. The CDR3 spans 14 residues. Germline V gene data show CDR1 as SQVTM and CDR2 as ANQGSEA. Losses at the gene ends were 4 bases for V and 4 bases for J; bases not matched to a gene: 5.

This rearrangement joins TRBV6-4 to TRBJ1-6; D is perhaps TRBD1 (6 bases). Germline CDR1 and CDR2: MRHNA and SNTAGT. The CDR3 loop spans 13 amino acids. The V gene lost 2 bases and the J gene lost 8 bases, with 7 bases spanning the gap. CDR3 nucleotides: TGTGCCAGCAGTGACAACAGGGATTCACCCCTCCACTTT. Protein product: CASSDNRDSPLHF.

The chain joins TRBV5-1 to TRBJ1-6; weak D call: TRBD1 (6 bases). V dropped 0 bases and J dropped 8 bases, with 12 bases sitting between them. The CDR3 spans 15 residues. Germline V gene data show CDR1 as SGHRS and CDR2 as YFSETQ. The CDR3 DNA reads as TGCGCCAGCAGCTTGGTTCAGGGGTCCTATTCACCCCTCCACTTT. It yields the protein CASSLVQGSYSPLHF.

The V gene is TRBV6-1, the J gene TRBJ1-5, with 7 bases lining up with TRBD1. CDR1 and CDR2 from the germline V gene are MNHNS and SASEGT. The CDR3 contains 16 residues. With V trimmed by 3 bases and J by 3 bases, 8 bases remained unmatched. The CDR3 is CASSDRGQNFNQPQHF. The CDR3 DNA follows: TGTGCCAGCAGTGATAGGGGACAGAATTTCAATCAGCCCCAGCATTTT.

The chain employs TRBV27 and TRBJ1-5; 7 bases fit TRBD1. Germline V CDR1 and CDR2: MNHEY, SMNVEV (reference sequence). With V trimmed by 5 bases and J by 0 bases, 10 bases remained unmatched. The CDR3 runs to 17 residues. The CDR3: CASSASTGSYSNQPQHF. The CDR3 DNA reads as TGTGCCAGCAGTGCGTCGACAGGGAGTTATAGCAATCAGCCCCAGCATTTT.

The chain has TRBV11-2 and TRBJ2-7; tentative D call: TRBD1 (6 bases). CDR3 length: 14 amino acids. V was shortened by 1 base and J by 0 bases, with 7 bases between the two germline ends. Germline loops: CDR1 SGHAT, CDR2 FQNNGV. The CDR3 DNA is TGTGCCAGCAGCTTAGGGGACAACTCCTACGAGCAGTACTTC. Its protein product is CASSLGDNSYEQYF.

V and J are TRBV5-5 and TRBJ2-7; TRBD2 matches 11 bases. Germline-derived CDR1 and CDR2 are SGHKS and YYEKEE (reference sequence). With V trimmed by 6 bases and J by 7 bases, 9 bases remained unmatched. This CDR3 contains 14 residues. CDR3 protein: CASTPLAGVGEQYF. The CDR3 region has the DNA TGTGCCAGCACCCCACTAGCGGGAGTGGGGGAGCAGTACTTC. The variable domain in full, with the rest retrieved from reference TRBV5-5 and TRBJ2-7, is DAGVTQSPTHLIKTRGQQVTLRCSPISGHKSVSWYQQVLGQGPQFIFQYYEKEERGRGNFPDRFSARQFPNYSSELNVNALLLGDSALYLCASTPLAGVGEQYFGPGTRLTVT.

This chain joins TRBV6-2 or TRBV6-3 and TRBJ2-1, with 12 bases identical to TRBD2. The CDR3 spans 18 residues. Germline CDR1 and CDR2: MNHEY and SVGEGT. V shed 5 bases, J shed 1 base, and the junction held 9 bases outside the gene matches. The CDR3 region is CASSDGTSGPPSYNEQFF. The CDR3 DNA follows: TGTGCCAGCAGTGACGGGACTAGCGGGCCTCCATCCTACAATGAGCAGTTCTTC.

The rearrangement joins TRBV7-6 to TRBJ1-6; possibly TRBD1 for D (5 bases). The V and J ends lost 1 base and 10 bases respectively, with 20 bases between them. Germline CDR1 is SGHVS and CDR2 is FNYEAQ. The CDR3 runs to 17 residues. CDR3 sequence reads: CASSLVMAAGIGSPLHF. Written as DNA, the CDR3 is TGTGCCAGCAGCTTAGTTATGGCAGCAGGGATCGGGTCACCCCTCCACTTT.

This chain links TRBV10-3 with TRBJ2-1; 7 nucleotides match TRBD1. This CDR3 spans 20 amino acids. Germline trimming cut 0 bases from V and 4 bases from J; bases unmatched to any gene: 18. Germline CDR1 reads ENHRY; CDR2 reads SYGVKD. In DNA, the CDR3 is TGTGCCATCAGTGAGTCGACAGGGAGCTCGTCGCTAGTCGGATACAATGAGCAGTTCTTC. Translation: CAISESTGSSSLVGYNEQFF.

The genes are TRBV28 and TRBJ1-5; D is unresolved. V gave up 6 bases and J gave up 6 bases, with 15 bases separating them. The V gene's germline CDR1 is MDHEN and CDR2 SYDVKM. The CDR3 sequence is 14 residues long. CDR3 loop: CASRASGSSQPQHF. The CDR3 DNA follows: TGTGCCAGCAGGGCCTCGGGTTCTAGTCAGCCCCAGCATTTT.